Presented here are 8 T cell receptor beta chains from one specimen sequenced in a study of blood T cell repertoires in COVID-19 (dated by TCRdb to the early 2020s). Library preparation employed the immunoSEQ multiplex PCR assay. TCRdb took this table from immuneACCESS and kept in-frame rearrangements with V and J called. Such tables lack part of the clones; where checked against another copy, unresolved V genes explain under half of the gap, and the rest is unexplained. Counted in this sample were 90,000 to 150,000 clones; 70% to 80% of them appeared once. The ten biggest clones cover 2% to 3% of the sample. Input material: peripheral blood. Every receptor here comes from a man aged 45 to 65 with acute or convalescent COVID-19.

The gene calls are TRBV11-2 and TRBJ2-1, with D perhaps TRBD1 (5 bases). V lost 5 bases and J lost 4, with 12 bases in between. Germline CDR1 SGHAT, CDR2 FQNNGV. The CDR3 loop spans 14 amino acids. The CDR3 bases are TGTGCCAGCAGCACACAGGTGGGATACAATGAGCAGTTCTTC. Translating it yields CASSTQVGYNEQFF.

This clone has just one count. This chain links TRBV6-5 with TRBJ1-5; weak D call: TRBD1 (6 bases). The V and J ends lost 6 bases and 2 bases respectively, with 11 bases between them. Germline assignment: CDR1 MNHEY and CDR2 SVGAGI. This CDR3 has 14 residues. CDR3 sequence: CASRPAGGNQPQHF. CDR3 bases: TGTGCCAGCAGGCCCGCAGGGGGCAATCAGCCCCAGCATTTT.

The chain links TRBV10-3 to TRBJ1-5; 8 positions agree with TRBD1. The germline V gene encodes CDR1 ENHRY and CDR2 SYGVKD. The CDR3 length is 13 residues. Trimming took 5 bases from V and 6 from J; bases not matched to a gene: 3. The CDR3 sequence is CAISQDRGQPQHF. For the CDR3, the DNA is TGTGCCATCAGTCAAGACAGGGGTCAGCCCCAGCATTTT.

The rearrangement uses TRBV19 and TRBJ1-2, with D uncertain. Germline V CDR1 and CDR2: LNHDA, SQIVND (reference sequence). Trimming cost V 7 bases and J 4 bases, with 13 bases left between them. This CDR3 is 13 amino acids long. For the CDR3, the DNA is TGTGCCAGTATAGACCGGGTTACCTATGGCTACACCTTC. Translating gives CASIDRVTYGYTF.

This rearrangement joins TRBV10-2 to TRBJ1-4, with D possibly matching TRBD1 (5 bases). Germline V gene lookup returns CDR1 WSHSY and CDR2 SAAADI. The CDR3 loop spans 16 amino acids. The V and J ends lost 8 bases and 0 bases respectively, with 16 bases between them. The CDR3 protein is CASFPGHRATNEKLFF. The CDR3 nucleotides are TGCGCCAGCTTCCCAGGACACCGTGCAACTAATGAAAAACTGTTTTTT.

The chain recombines TRBV6-5 with TRBJ1-6; 7 bases align to TRBD1. Germline V gene sequence: CDR1 MNHEY, CDR2 SVGAGI. There are 15 residues in the CDR3. The V and J ends lost 6 bases and 7 bases, in that order; junction bases with no gene match: 9. The CDR3 protein is CASSWGQRMNSPLHF. The CDR3 coding sequence is TGTGCCAGCAGCTGGGGACAGCGGATGAATTCACCCCTCCACTTT.

The chain combines TRBV3-1 (or the pseudogene TRBV3-2) with TRBJ2-5, with a weak D call TRBD2 (5 bases). Per germline, CDR1 LGHDT and CDR2 YNNKEL (reference sequence). V was pared by 11 bases and J by 4 bases, with 14 bases between. CDR3 length: 12 amino acids. The CDR3, as DNA: TGTGCCTCCGAGGGATATTCAGAGACCCAGTACTTC. Protein product: CASEGYSETQYF.

The gene calls are TRBV3-1 (or the pseudogene TRBV3-2) and TRBJ1-2; 7 bases fit TRBD1. J gave up 2 bases and V 4 bases, and 4 bases lay outside the gene matches. Germline CDR1 is LGHDT and CDR2 is YNNKEL (reference sequence). The CDR3 is 14 residues long. In DNA, the CDR3 is TGTGCCAGCAGCCCGACAGGGTCCAACTATGGCTACACCTTC. Protein: CASSPTGSNYGYTF.